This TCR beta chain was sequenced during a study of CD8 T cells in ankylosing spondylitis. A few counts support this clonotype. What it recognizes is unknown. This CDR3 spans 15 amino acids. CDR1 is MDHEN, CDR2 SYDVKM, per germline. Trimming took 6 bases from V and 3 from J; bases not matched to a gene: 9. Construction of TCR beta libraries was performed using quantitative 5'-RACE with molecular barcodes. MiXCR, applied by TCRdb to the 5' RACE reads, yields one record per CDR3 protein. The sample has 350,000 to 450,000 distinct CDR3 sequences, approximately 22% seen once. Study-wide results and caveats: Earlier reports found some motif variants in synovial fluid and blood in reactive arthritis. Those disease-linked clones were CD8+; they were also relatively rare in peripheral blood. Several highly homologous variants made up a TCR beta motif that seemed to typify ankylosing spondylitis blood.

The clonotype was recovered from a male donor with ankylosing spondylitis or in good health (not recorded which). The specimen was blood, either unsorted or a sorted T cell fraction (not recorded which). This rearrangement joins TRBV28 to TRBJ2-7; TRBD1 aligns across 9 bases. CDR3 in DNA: TGTGCCAGCAGGGAGATGGGACAGGGCTTCTACGAGCAGTACTTC. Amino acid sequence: CASREMGQGFYEQYF.